The clone carrying this T cell receptor beta chain was detected ten times or more. Its antigen is still unknown. The sample belongs to a study of Graves' ophthalmopathy and Graves' hyperthyroidism. Points from the study as a whole: Separation of ophthalmopathy from stable hyperthyroidism was achieved by a 13-signature model, at roughly 90% sensitivity and around 81% specificity. Detected in blood as well were most expanded thyroid clonotypes with frequency above 0.001. Ophthalmopathy progression cases were predicted by the model with approximately 70% sensitivity and 72% to 80% specificity.

Among the exclusions were patients with other autoimmune diseases, uncontrolled infections, pregnancy or lactation. RNA transcripts were the template, and TCR beta CDR3 regions were amplified from them. Second-round multiplex PCR came after a first-round RT-PCR that employed HTBI primers. TCRdb analysed the multiplex PCR reads with MiXCR anew, one entry per CDR3 protein. This table holds a few hundred thousand distinct CDR3 sequences, about 17% found once. The CDR3 contains 13 residues. Losses at the gene ends were 10 bases for V and 7 bases for J; bases not matched to a gene: 12. Per the germline V gene, CDR1 is MNHNS and CDR2 is SASEGT.

V gene TRBV6-1 combines with J gene TRBJ1-2; 7 bases agree with TRBD1. Source material: peripheral blood. This sequence was found in a woman aged 18-29 years with Graves' ophthalmopathy. The CDR3 coding sequence is TGTGCCACCGACGTACAGGGGACGGGTGGCTACACCTTC. Translated, it gives CATDVQGTGGYTF.